A selection of T cell receptor beta chains follows, all from one sample in a study of cytomegalovirus exposure and HLA in healthy donors. The protocol was immunoSEQ multiplex PCR, while the TCRdb copy is restricted to in-frame clones and leaves out a portion. The table has approximately 92,000 clones, roughly 71% seen once. The sample was PBMCs. These receptors all stem from a man aged 45-60 years in good health and CMV-seronegative. The conserved cysteine and the conserved F or W are not part of the CDR3 here. Fields, in order: CDR3 protein, V gene.

cdr3_aa: ASSIATTSVYNEQF
v_call: TRBV19

cdr3_aa: ASSRDSNEKLF
v_call: TRBV18

cdr3_aa: ASSPEVSIMEETQY
v_call: TRBV5-4

cdr3_aa: SARTGEETQY
v_call: TRBV29-1

cdr3_aa: ASSLGRRSLSDTQY
v_call: TRBV5-4

cdr3_aa: ASRSGRSTDTQY
v_call: TRBV11-3

cdr3_aa: ASSEGGWAQPQH
v_call: TRBV6-1

cdr3_aa: ASSIGQGGTEAF
v_call: TRBV19

cdr3_aa: ASSLDRNQPQH
v_call: TRBV11-2

cdr3_aa: SVDRGLNTEAF
v_call: TRBV29-1

cdr3_aa: SASGKETQY
v_call: TRBV20-1

cdr3_aa: ASSPDKNYGYT
v_call: TRBV5-4

cdr3_aa: ASSLASGTEAF
v_call: TRBV5-1

cdr3_aa: ASSHAAGPEGGIQY
v_call: TRBV4-3

cdr3_aa: ASSGRPTSFYEQF
v_call: TRBV7-8

cdr3_aa: ATSDRVWEAF
v_call: TRBV9

cdr3_aa: ASSPIVGQAQETQY
v_call: TRBV5-6

cdr3_aa: ASSYVRGDTQY
v_call: TRBV6-5

cdr3_aa: ASSQGAENIQY
v_call: TRBV5-4

cdr3_aa: ASSEPFGNTEAF
v_call: TRBV10-2

cdr3_aa: AQQAYNSPLH
v_call: TRBV30

cdr3_aa: ASSHGQTVDTIY
v_call: TRBV4-3

cdr3_aa: ASSQRTGGAGANVLT
v_call: TRBV7-9

cdr3_aa: ASSFLFRTGSGNTIY
v_call: TRBV7-8

cdr3_aa: ASSLSGFTEAF
v_call: TRBV5-6

cdr3_aa: ASSHLLGGEQF
v_call: TRBV11-3

cdr3_aa: ASGLVSRTGRNNEQF
v_call: TRBV12-5

cdr3_aa: ASSLWTGGITDTQY
v_call: TRBV19

cdr3_aa: ASSTGGFYGYT
v_call: TRBV7-9

cdr3_aa: ASSSRTGAYGYT
v_call: TRBV27

cdr3_aa: ASRDRVEDYGYT
v_call: TRBV2

cdr3_aa: AISEDQGWQPQH
v_call: TRBV10-3

cdr3_aa: ASSLGGEDLPNTGELF
v_call: TRBV5-1

cdr3_aa: AWSSGAGQPQH
v_call: TRBV30

cdr3_aa: ASSYGAGSRETQY
v_call: TRBV6-6

cdr3_aa: AISAGVGDTGELF
v_call: TRBV10-3

cdr3_aa: ASSPGLAAAKNIQY
v_call: TRBV18

cdr3_aa: ASSQVAGSPRGTEAF
v_call: TRBV4-2

cdr3_aa: ASSVEWGDLSPLH
v_call: TRBV9

cdr3_aa: ASSGLAKNIQY
v_call: TRBV19

cdr3_aa: ASSQAPAGGPYNEQF
v_call: TRBV4-3

cdr3_aa: ASSLAGTGEAF
v_call: TRBV5-6

cdr3_aa: ASSQGVSGNTIY
v_call: TRBV6-5

cdr3_aa: ASRMTGASYEQY
v_call: TRBV6-5

cdr3_aa: ASSDRTSTDTQY
v_call: TRBV2

cdr3_aa: ASSLVLGTTSAETQY
v_call: TRBV5-4

cdr3_aa: ASKPWQGLDGYT
v_call: TRBV6-5

cdr3_aa: ASSLDPSAVGGRRTQY
v_call: TRBV11-2

cdr3_aa: ASSRGLAGYEQF
v_call: TRBV7-2

cdr3_aa: ASSSAGPGQGGYNEQF
v_call: TRBV5-1

cdr3_aa: ASSWGQGDTEAF
v_call: TRBV5-4

cdr3_aa: ASSFMGATEAF
v_call: TRBV7-9

cdr3_aa: ASRNTGLGYT
v_call: TRBV27